These 9 T cell receptor beta chains were all obtained from the same sample, sequenced in a study of T cell responses to AZD1222 COVID-19 vaccine (dated by TCRdb to about 2021). The method was the immunoSEQ multiplex PCR assay. As stored in TCRdb, this immuneACCESS dataset retains in-frame rearrangements with V and J assigned. A fraction of the clones does not appear; measured against another copy, unresolved V genes explain less than half of the discrepancy, and the remainder lacks a known reason. The sample table shows under 200,000 clones, and 91% are seen once. Of the sample, 1.9% is held by the ten largest clones. The intended sense of this specimen's time point label: baseline before first vaccination. Sequenced here: peripheral blood, sampled on day 0 of AZD1222 vaccination. Receptors originate from an adult in good health.

CDR3 region: CASSREGGFLSGNTIYF. Here the CDR3 DNA reads TGTGCCAGCAGCCGAGAAGGAGGGTTTCTCTCTGGAAACACCATATATTTT. V gene TRBV2 combines with J gene TRBJ1-3, with D unresolved. Germline V lookup: CDR1 SNHLY, CDR2 FYNNEI. The CDR3 is 17 residues long. Trimming removed 6 bases at V and 0 bases at J, with 18 bases between.

The chain couples TRBV7-8 to TRBJ1-4, with TRBD1 matching over 9 bases. Germline CDR1 and CDR2: SGHVS and FQNEAQ. The ends lost 2 bases at V and 8 bases at J; junction bases unmatched: 3. The CDR3 length is 14 residues. The CDR3 DNA is TGTGCCAGCAGCTTAACTGACAGGGGGGAAAAACTGTTTTTT. Translating gives CASSLTDRGEKLFF. The variable domain in full, with the rest retrieved from reference TRBV7-8 and TRBJ1-4, is GAGVSQSPRYKVAKRGQDVALRCDPISGHVSLFWYQQALGQGPEFLTYFQNEAQLDKSGLPSDRFFAERPEGSVSTLKIQRTQQEDSAVYLCASSLTDRGEKLFFGSGTQLSVL.

This chain connects TRBV7-2 to TRBJ1-1; D gene ambiguous. The V end lost 1 base, the J end lost 1 base, and 7 bases lay between the germline ends. Germline assignment: CDR1 SGHTA and CDR2 FQGNSA. The CDR3 has 14 amino acids. For the CDR3, the DNA is TGTGCCAGCAGCTTAGGGCCCCGGAACACTGAAGCTTTCTTT. Translating it yields CASSLGPRNTEAFF.

The V and J genes are TRBV21-1 and TRBJ2-7; the table calls TRBD1, which could not be checked here. TRBV21-1 is a documented pseudogene. This CDR3 contains 16 residues. The CDR3 loop reads CASSKVPRTGSLGQYF. The DNA for the CDR3 is TGTGCCAGCAGCAAAGTGCCCCGGACAGGGTCCCTCGGGCAGTACTTC.

The CDR3 DNA reads as TGTGCCAGCAGTTACTCACCGGGACAGGGGAACTACACCTTC. Translation: CASSYSPGQGNYTF. The rearrangement uses TRBV6-2 or TRBV6-3 and TRBJ1-2; 10 bases fit TRBD1. The V segment lost 0 bases and the J segment 10 bases; nucleotides outside the gene matches: 5. CDR3 length: 14 residues. CDR1 is MNHEY, CDR2 SVGEGT, per germline.

This clone was counted only a few times. J is TRBJ2-7 and V is TRBV7-2; D is perhaps TRBD1 (6 bases). Germline lookup yields CDR1 SGHTA and CDR2 FQGNSA. The CDR3 is 17 amino acids. The germline V and J ends were trimmed by 1 base and 2 bases, with 18 bases remaining between them. The CDR3 nucleotides are TGTGCCAGCAGCTTAGGAGGTGGTGGGACATTTGCCTACGAGCAGTACTTC. This encodes CASSLGGGGTFAYEQYF.

V is TRBV18 and J is TRBJ2-5, with D perhaps matching TRBD2 (5 bases). Trimming took 2 bases from V and 6 from J, leaving 19 bases between them. The CDR3 is 16 amino acids. Germline V gene data show CDR1 as KGHSH and CDR2 as LQKENI. CDR3: CASSPGVDLEKKTQYF. The CDR3 coding sequence is TGTGCCAGCTCACCAGGGGTGGACTTAGAAAAAAAGACCCAGTACTTC.

The chain has TRBV28 and TRBJ1-1; D gene unclear. From germline, CDR1 is MDHEN and CDR2 SYDVKM. The CDR3 has 11 amino acids. Between the trimmed V and J ends, which lost 6 bases and 4 bases, there was a span of 6 bases. CDR3 nucleotides: TGTGCCAGCAGGGAGGTCACTGAAGCTTTCTTT. As protein: CASREVTEAFF. The full variable domain, its missing parts supplied by reference TRBV28 and TRBJ1-1, is DVKVTQSSRYLVKRTGEKVFLECVQDMDHENMFWYRQDPGLGLRLIYFSYDVKMKEKGDIPEGYSVSREKKERFSLILESASTNQTSMYLCASREVTEAFFGQGTRLTVV.

This chain joins TRBV6-2 or TRBV6-3 and TRBJ2-4, with no clear D. Germline V CDR1 and CDR2: MNHEY, SVGEGT. Trimming shortened V by 0 bases and J by 0 bases, and 6 bases separated the two germline ends. This CDR3 contains 15 residues. CDR3 nucleotides: TGTGCCAGCAGTTACTCAGAGGTAGCCAAAAACATTCAGTACTTC. Protein: CASSYSEVAKNIQYF.